This TCR beta chain was found in a study of OX40 agonist ivuxolimab in advanced cancers. Method: immunoSEQ multiplex PCR; TCRdb's copy keeps in-frame clones and lacks some. Of around 60,000 clones detected, approximately 84% appear once; the ten largest clones hold approximately 2.9%. CDR1 MNHEY and CDR2 SMNVEV come from the germline V gene (reference sequence). The CDR3 covers 14 residues. Between the trimmed V and J ends, which lost 11 bases and 7 bases, there was a span of 20 bases. This specimen consisted of CD4+ or CD8+ T cells sorted from blood, obtained in a trial of the OX40 agonist ivuxolimab. This clonotype was sampled from an adult with an advanced solid tumor such as melanoma, head and neck, liver or kidney cancer. The chain recombines TRBV27 with TRBJ2-2, with TRBD1 as a possible D gene (6 bases). The CDR3 DNA is TGTGCCCTTCCCCGGGACAAGATTGACGGGGAGCTGTTTTTT. As protein: CALPRDKIDGELFF.